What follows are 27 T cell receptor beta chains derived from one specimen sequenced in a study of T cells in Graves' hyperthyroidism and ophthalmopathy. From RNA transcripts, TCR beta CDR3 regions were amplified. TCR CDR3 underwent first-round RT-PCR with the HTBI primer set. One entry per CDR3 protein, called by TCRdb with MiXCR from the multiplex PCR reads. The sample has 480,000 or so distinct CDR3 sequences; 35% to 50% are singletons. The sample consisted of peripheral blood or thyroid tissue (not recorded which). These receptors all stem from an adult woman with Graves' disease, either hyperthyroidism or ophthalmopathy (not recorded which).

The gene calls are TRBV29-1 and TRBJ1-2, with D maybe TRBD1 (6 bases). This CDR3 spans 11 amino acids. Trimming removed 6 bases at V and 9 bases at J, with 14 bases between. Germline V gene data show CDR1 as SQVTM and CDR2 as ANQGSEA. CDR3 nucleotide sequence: TGCAGCGTCAAATTGGGGGGCCGCTACACCTTC. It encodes CSVKLGGRYTF.

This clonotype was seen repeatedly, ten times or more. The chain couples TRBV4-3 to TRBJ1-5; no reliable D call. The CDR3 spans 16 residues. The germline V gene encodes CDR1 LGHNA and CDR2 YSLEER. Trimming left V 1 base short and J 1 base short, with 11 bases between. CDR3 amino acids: CASSQGVSGSNQPQHF. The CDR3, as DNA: TGCGCCAGCAGCCAAGGCGTTTCTGGCAGCAATCAGCCCCAGCATTTT.

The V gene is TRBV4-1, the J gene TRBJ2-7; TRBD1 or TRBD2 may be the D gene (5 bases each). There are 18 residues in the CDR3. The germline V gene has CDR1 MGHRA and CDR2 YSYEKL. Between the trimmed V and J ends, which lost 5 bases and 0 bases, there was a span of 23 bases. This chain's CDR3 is CASSGLEGFGPSSYEQYF. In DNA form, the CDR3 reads TGCGCCAGCAGCGGGCTCGAGGGGTTTGGTCCAAGCTCCTACGAGCAGTACTTC.

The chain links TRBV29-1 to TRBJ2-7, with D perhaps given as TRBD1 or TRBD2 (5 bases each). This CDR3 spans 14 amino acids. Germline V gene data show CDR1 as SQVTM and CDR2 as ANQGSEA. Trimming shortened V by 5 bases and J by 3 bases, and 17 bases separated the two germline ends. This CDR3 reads CSVTPTGRLYEQYF. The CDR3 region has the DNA TGCAGCGTTACTCCCACGGGGCGGCTCTACGAGCAGTACTTC.

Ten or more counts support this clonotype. The chain's CDR3 is CSVVGSKMNTEAFF. DNA for the CDR3: TGCAGCGTTGTTGGGTCCAAGATGAACACTGAAGCTTTCTTT. V is TRBV29-1 and J is TRBJ1-1; D unclear. The germline gives CDR1 SQVTM, CDR2 ANQGSEA. The V end was cut by 4 bases, the J end by 0 bases, with 12 bases between. The CDR3 is made up of 14 amino acids.

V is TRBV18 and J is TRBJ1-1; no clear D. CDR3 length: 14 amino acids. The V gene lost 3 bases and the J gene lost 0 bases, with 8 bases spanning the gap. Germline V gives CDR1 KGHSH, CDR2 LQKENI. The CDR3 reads CASSPRGVNTEAFF. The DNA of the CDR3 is TGTGCCAGCTCACCTCGCGGGGTGAACACTGAAGCTTTCTTT.

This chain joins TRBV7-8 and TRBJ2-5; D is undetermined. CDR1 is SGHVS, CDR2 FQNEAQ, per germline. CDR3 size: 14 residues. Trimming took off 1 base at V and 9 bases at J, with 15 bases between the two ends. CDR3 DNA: TGTGCCAGCAGCTTAGGAGGTCACAATCAGCCCCAGTACTTC. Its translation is CASSLGGHNQPQYF.

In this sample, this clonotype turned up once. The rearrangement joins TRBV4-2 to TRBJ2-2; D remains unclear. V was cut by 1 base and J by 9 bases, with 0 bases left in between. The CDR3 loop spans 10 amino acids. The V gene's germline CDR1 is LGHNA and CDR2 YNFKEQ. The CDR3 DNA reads TGTGCCAGCAGCCAAGGGGAGCTGTTTTTT. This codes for CASSQGELFF.

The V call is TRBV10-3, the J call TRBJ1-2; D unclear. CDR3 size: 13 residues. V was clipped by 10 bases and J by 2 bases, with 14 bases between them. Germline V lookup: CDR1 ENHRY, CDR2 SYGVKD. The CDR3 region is CATHDSGNYGYTF. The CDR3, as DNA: TGTGCCACCCACGACTCGGGGAACTATGGCTACACCTTC.

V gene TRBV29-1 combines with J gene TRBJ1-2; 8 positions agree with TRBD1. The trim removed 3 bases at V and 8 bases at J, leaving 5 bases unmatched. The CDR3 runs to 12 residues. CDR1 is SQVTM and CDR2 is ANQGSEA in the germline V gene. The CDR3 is CSVESAGGGYTF. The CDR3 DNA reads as TGCAGCGTTGAGTCCGCAGGGGGCGGCTACACCTTC.

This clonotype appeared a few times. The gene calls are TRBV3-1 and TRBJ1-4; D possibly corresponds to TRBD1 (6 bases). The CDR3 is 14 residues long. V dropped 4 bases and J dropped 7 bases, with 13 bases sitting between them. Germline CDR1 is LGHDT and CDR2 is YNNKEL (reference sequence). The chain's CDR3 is CASSRTDRGEKLFF. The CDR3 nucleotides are TGTGCCAGCAGCCGGACAGATCGGGGTGAAAAACTGTTTTTT.

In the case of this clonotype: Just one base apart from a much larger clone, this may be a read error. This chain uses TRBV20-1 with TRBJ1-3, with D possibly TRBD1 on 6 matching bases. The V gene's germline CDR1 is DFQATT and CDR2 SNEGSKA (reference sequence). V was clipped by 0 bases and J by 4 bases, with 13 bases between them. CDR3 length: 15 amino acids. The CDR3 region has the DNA TGCAGTGCTAGAGATCCCAGGGGTTTAGGAAACACCATATATTTT. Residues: CSARDPRGLGNTIYF.

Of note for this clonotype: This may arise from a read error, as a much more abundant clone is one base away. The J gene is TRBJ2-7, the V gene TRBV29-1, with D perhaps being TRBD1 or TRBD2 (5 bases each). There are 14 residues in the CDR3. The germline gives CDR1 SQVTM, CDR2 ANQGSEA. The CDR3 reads CSAGEGTDGNEQYF. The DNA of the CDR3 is TGCAGTGCTGGAGAGGGGACCGACGGCAACGAGCAGTACTTC.

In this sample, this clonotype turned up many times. The CDR3 region has the DNA TGTGCCAGCAGCTTCAGCCTAGCGGAAGAGACCCAGTACTTC. Protein sequence: CASSFSLAEETQYF. The rearrangement links TRBV11-2 to TRBJ2-5, with 7 bases aligning to TRBD2. Losses at the gene ends were 3 bases for V and 3 bases for J; bases not matched to a gene: 4. The CDR3 contains 14 residues. In germline, CDR1 is SGHAT, CDR2 FQNNGV.

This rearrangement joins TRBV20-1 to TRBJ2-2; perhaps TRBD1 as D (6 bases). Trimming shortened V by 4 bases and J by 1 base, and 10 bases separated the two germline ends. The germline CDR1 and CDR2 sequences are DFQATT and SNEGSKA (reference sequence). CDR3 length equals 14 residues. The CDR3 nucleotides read TGCAGTGCTACCGGGACACTGAACACCGGGGAGCTGTTTTTT. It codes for CSATGTLNTGELFF.

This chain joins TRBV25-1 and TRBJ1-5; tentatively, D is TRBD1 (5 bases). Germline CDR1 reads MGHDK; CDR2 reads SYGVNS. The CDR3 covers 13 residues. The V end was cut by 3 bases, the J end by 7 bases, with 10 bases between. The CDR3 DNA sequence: TGTGCCAGCAGTGAGCCAGGGTTCCAGCCCCAGCATTTT. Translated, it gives CASSEPGFQPQHF.

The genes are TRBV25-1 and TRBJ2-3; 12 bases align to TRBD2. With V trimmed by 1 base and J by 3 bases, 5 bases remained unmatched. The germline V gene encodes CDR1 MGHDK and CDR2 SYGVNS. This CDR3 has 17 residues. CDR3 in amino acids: CASSELSTSGRTDTQYF. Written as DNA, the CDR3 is TGTGCCAGCAGTGAATTATCCACTAGCGGGAGGACAGATACGCAGTATTTT.

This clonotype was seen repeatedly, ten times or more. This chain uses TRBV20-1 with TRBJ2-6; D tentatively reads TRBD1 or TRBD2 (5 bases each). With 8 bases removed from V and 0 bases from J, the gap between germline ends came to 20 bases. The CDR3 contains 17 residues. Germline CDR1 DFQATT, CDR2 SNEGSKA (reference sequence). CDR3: CSLRGRPIPSGANVLTF. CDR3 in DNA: TGCAGTCTACGGGGACGTCCGATCCCCTCTGGGGCCAACGTCCTGACTTTC.

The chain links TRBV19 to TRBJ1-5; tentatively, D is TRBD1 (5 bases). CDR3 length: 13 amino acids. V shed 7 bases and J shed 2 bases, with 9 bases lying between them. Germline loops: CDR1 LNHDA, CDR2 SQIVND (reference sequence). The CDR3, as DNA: TGTGCCAGTAAGGGGAACGGCAATCAGCCCCAGCATTTT. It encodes CASKGNGNQPQHF.

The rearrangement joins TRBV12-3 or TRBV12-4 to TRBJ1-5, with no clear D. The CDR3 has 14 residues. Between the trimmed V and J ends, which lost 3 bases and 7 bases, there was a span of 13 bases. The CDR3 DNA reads TGTGCCAGCAGTTTTGTGGGCAGGATCCAGCCCCAGCATTTT. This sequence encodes CASSFVGRIQPQHF.

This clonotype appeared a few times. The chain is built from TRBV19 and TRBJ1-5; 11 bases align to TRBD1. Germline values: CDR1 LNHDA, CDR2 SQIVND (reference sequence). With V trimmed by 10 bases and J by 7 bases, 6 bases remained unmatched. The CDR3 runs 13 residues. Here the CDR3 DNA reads TGTGCCACTCCGGGACAGGGGGGCCAGCCCCAGCATTTT. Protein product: CATPGQGGQPQHF.

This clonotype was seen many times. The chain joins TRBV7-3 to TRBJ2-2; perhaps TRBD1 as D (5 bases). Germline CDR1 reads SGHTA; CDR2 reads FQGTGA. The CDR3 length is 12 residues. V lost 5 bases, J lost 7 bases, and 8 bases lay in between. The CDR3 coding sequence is TGTGCCAGCAGCGCAGGGATCGGGGAGCTGTTTTTT. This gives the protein CASSAGIGELFF.

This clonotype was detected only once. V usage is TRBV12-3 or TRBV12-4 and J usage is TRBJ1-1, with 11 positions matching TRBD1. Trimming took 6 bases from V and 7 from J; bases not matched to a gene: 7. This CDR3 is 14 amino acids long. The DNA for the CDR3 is TGTGCCAGCAGCCGGACAGGGGGCTCCCTTGAAGCTTTCTTT. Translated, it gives CASSRTGGSLEAFF.

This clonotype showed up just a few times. As DNA, the CDR3 is TGCAGCGTTGAAAAGGATGGAGGCTACACTGAAGCTTTCTTT. Translation: CSVEKDGGYTEAFF. This sequence joins TRBV29-1 and TRBJ1-1; D unresolved. Per the germline V gene, CDR1 is SQVTM and CDR2 is ANQGSEA. V was clipped by 2 bases and J by 3 bases, with 13 bases between them. This CDR3 is 14 amino acids long.

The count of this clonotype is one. CDR3 DNA: TGCGCCAGCAGCTTCTTTTCAGAGAATCAGCCCCAGTACTTC. Translated: CASSFFSENQPQYF. The chain recombines TRBV5-1 with TRBJ2-5, with D unclear. The CDR3 runs to 14 residues. V was cut by 2 bases and J by 9 bases, with 17 bases left in between. The germline CDR1 and CDR2 sequences are SGHRS and YFSETQ. The variable domain in full, with the rest retrieved from reference TRBV5-1 and TRBJ2-5, is KAGVTQTPRYLIKTRGQQVTLSCSPISGHRSVSWYQQTPGQGLQFLFEYFSETQRNKGNFPGRFSGRQFSNSRSEMNVSTLELGDSALYLCASSFFSENQPQYFGPGTRLLVL.

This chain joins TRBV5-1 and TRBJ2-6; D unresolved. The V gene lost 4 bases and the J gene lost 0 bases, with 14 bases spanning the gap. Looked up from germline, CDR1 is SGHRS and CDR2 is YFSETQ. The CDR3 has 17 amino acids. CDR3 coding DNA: TGCGCCAGCAGCGTGACGGTGGATGACTCTGGGGCCAACGTCCTGACTTTC. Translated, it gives CASSVTVDDSGANVLTF. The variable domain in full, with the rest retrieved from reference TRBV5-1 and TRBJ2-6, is KAGVTQTPRYLIKTRGQQVTLSCSPISGHRSVSWYQQTPGQGLQFLFEYFSETQRNKGNFPGRFSGRQFSNSRSEMNVSTLELGDSALYLCASSVTVDDSGANVLTFGAGSRLTVL.

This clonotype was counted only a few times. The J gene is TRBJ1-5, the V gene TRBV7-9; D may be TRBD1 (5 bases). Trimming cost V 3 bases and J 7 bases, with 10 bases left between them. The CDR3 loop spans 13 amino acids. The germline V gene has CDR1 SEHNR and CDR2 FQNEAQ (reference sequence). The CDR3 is CASSFPGKQPQHF. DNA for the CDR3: TGTGCCAGCAGCTTTCCAGGGAAGCAGCCCCAGCATTTT.